The clone carrying this T cell receptor (beta chain) occurred a few times. Its antigen is as yet unknown. These data are taken from a study of T cell repertoires in cytomegalovirus infection. For the study at large: In public TCR beta signatures, there were indications of both CMV infection and matching HLA type. Findings and caveats of the study: Across the ex vivo response, the dominant clonotypes were HLA-C-restricted CMV-specific TCR beta clonotypes.

The V end lost 6 bases, the J end lost 2 bases, and 20 bases lay between the germline ends. CDR1 is MNHEY, CDR2 SMNVEV, per germline (reference sequence). CDR3 length: 16 amino acids. In TCRdb, the reads were re-called with MiXCR into one record per CDR3 protein. Here the sample spans 450,000 to 650,000 distinct CDR3 sequences, roughly 42% being singletons. The rearrangement joins TRBV27 to TRBJ2-7; either TRBD1 or TRBD2 may fit D (5 bases each). Sequencing was performed on cultured PBMCs, taken from culture after CMV antigen stimulation. This sequence was found in a human donor in good health (CMV status not recorded). Some clones in this sample may be carry-over from other donors' samples. This CDR3 is CASRFIPGRQTYEQYF. The CDR3, as DNA: TGTGCCAGCAGATTTATACCGGGACGTCAGACCTACGAGCAGTACTTC.